This entry describes one T cell receptor (beta chain). Its specificity is not known. Primers for the PCR totalled 60 Vbeta and 13 Jbeta. TCRdb's copy holds only in-frame clones and misses some; the assay was immunoSEQ multiplex PCR. The sample includes almost 200,000 clones, 65% to 90% of them seen just once. This sample stems from a study of cytomegalovirus exposure and HLA in healthy donors. Study-wide results and caveats: Further analysis was carried out later, and it showed several of the most significant clusters appearing linked to common viral pathogens. Roughly uniform depth of sequencing across donors was assumed in presence/absence analyses.

This receptor was taken from a woman between 45 and 65 years old in good health and CMV-seronegative. The source material was PBMCs.

In DNA, the CDR3 is TGTGCCAGCAGCTTAGCTCTGACCGGGGTCGGAGAGACCCAGTACTTC. Translating gives CASSLALTGVGETQYF. The chain carries TRBV7-2 and TRBJ2-5, with a weak D call TRBD2 (5 bases). Germline V CDR1 and CDR2: SGHTA, FQGNSA. The CDR3 runs to 16 residues. Trimming removed 0 bases from V and 4 bases from J, with 15 bases in between.